The sequence of this T cell receptor (beta chain) was determined in a study of CD8+ T cells in alopecia areata. The treatment denotes: oral pan-JAK inhibitor, 5-10 mg twice daily. The CDR3 totals 15 residues. Germline values: CDR1 MNHEY, CDR2 SVGAGI. Trimming left V 6 bases short and J 2 bases short, with 17 bases between. RNA was extracted and reverse transcribed into cDNA as the sequencing template. Libraries were prepared by immunoSEQ multiplex PCR; TCRdb keeps only in-frame clonotypes and omits some of them. This table holds over 150,000 clones, around 56% found once. This chain joins TRBV6-5 and TRBJ2-7; D is possibly TRBD2 (5 bases). The sequenced sample was CD4+ T cells sorted from blood, obtained at week 4, from a patient treated with tofacitinib. This sequence was found in a human donor with alopecia areata. This CDR3 reads CASRDPGSAPYEQYF. CDR3 sequence (DNA): TGTGCCAGCAGGGATCCGGGATCTGCACCCTACGAGCAGTACTTC.